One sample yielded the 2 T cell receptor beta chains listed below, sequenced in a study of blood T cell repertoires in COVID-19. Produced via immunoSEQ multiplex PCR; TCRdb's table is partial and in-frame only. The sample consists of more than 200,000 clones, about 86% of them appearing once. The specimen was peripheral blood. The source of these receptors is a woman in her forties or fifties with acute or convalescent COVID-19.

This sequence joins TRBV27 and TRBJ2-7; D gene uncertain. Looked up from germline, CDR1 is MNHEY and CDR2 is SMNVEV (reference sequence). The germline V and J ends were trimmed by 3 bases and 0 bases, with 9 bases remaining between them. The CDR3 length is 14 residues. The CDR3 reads CASSFGQSSYEQYF. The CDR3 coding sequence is TGTGCCAGCAGTTTTGGGCAGAGCTCCTACGAGCAGTACTTC.

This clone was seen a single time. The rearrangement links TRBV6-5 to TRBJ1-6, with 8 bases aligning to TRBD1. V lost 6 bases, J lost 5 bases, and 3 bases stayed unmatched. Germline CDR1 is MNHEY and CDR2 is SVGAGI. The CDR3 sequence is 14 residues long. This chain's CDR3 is CASRGTGDNSPLHF. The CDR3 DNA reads TGTGCCAGCAGAGGGACAGGTGATAATTCACCCCTCCACTTT.